This T cell receptor beta chain was identified during a study of blood T cell repertoires in COVID-19. V dropped 5 bases and J dropped 5; count of bases not matched to a gene: 10. The CDR3 has 16 residues. Germline loops: CDR1 SGHAT, CDR2 FQNNGV. TCRdb's table, derived via immunoSEQ multiplex PCR, lists solely in-frame clones and lacks some. The sample holds around 120,000 clones, more than 70% seen once. The rearrangement joins TRBV11-2 to TRBJ2-3, with TRBD2 matching 10 bases. The specimen was peripheral blood. This clonotype was sampled from a human donor in a cohort sampled during active COVID-19. The CDR3 is CASSTGAGGPGDTQYF. The CDR3 nucleotides read TGTGCCAGCAGCACGGGAGCGGGGGGGCCGGGAGATACGCAGTATTTT.